The sequence of this T cell receptor (beta chain) was determined in a study of cytomegalovirus exposure and HLA in healthy donors. The overall study: Of all 400 or so donors who were genotyped, around 79% belonged to the Caucasian-associated ancestry cluster.

This clone occurred once. Antigen: not known. This CDR3 contains 11 residues. Germline V CDR1 and CDR2: LGHNT, FRNRAP. The V end lost 1 base, the J end lost 13 bases, and 8 bases lay between the germline ends. General observations from the study: There were 164 TCR beta chains listed as cytomegalovirus-associated. 87-base-pair reads could not separate some V segments, including TRBV6-2 and TRBV6-3.

Vbeta (60) and Jbeta (13) primers were used in the PCR. Authors' methods: About 11 million of the roughly 80 million unique TCR beta chains counted in a later analysis were shared. Data came from immunoSEQ multiplex PCR; TCRdb stores just in-frame clones and leaves some out. V, J and clone size were drawn from that table, and D and trimming were deduced from the DNA. The sample lists about 97,000 clones, around 73% occurring once. The sample comprised PBMCs. The clonotype comes from a man aged 35-49 years in good health and CMV-seronegative. V gene TRBV12-5 combines with J gene TRBJ1-5; D not resolved. The CDR3 spells CASGLGPTQHF. CDR3 DNA sequence: TGTGCTAGTGGTTTGGGCCCGACACAGCATTTT.